This TCR beta chain was retrieved from a study of cytomegalovirus exposure and HLA in healthy donors. Study results and limitations: The authors listed 150 to 200 TCR beta chains as cytomegalovirus-associated.

This clone has more than one count but fewer than ten. What it recognizes is unknown. Data came from immunoSEQ multiplex PCR; TCRdb stores just in-frame clones and leaves some out. The data hold 120,000 or so clones, with 89% observed a single time. Separate from the 666-subject first cohort was the roughly 130-subject validation cohort, to which the donors belonged. The sequencing input was PBMCs. This receptor was identified in a woman aged 18-29 years in good health and CMV-seronegative.

The DNA for the CDR3 is TGTGCCACCAGCGGACGGGGCTACGAGCAGTACTTC. The encoded protein is CATSGRGYEQYF. The rearrangement joins TRBV15 to TRBJ2-7; a weak D match, TRBD2 (5 bases). The V end was cut by 5 bases, the J end by 3 bases, with 8 bases between. CDR1 is LNHNV and CDR2 is YYDKDF in the germline V gene (reference sequence). The CDR3 runs 12 residues. Full variable domain (outside the CDR3, taken from reference TRBV15 and TRBJ2-7): DAMVIQNPRYQVTQFGKPVTLSCSQTLNHNVMYWYQQKSSQAPKLLFHYYDKDFNNEADTPDNFQSRRPNTSFCFLDIRSPGLGDTAMYLCATSGRGYEQYFGPGTRLTVT.